The rows below give T cell receptor beta chains drawn from one sample of a study of early T cells in non-severe SARS-CoV-2 infection. TCRdb processed the 5' RACE reads anew with MiXCR; each CDR3 protein has one entry. The sample shows around 71,000 distinct CDR3 sequences, about 14% of them seen only once. The input for sequencing was whole blood, taken at baseline. The receptors were sampled from an adult who was a healthcare worker with PCR-confirmed SARS-CoV-2 infection or an uninfected control (not recorded which). Both conserved end residues are part of each CDR3.

TRBV7-9	10	TRBJ2-1	CAISGNEQFF
TRBV10-3	14	TRBJ1-1	CAISRRGGNTEAFF
TRBV12-3/TRBV12-4	14	TRBJ2-3	CASSTTGAADTQYF
TRBV12-2	17	TRBJ2-1	CASRRRASGRYYNEQFF
TRBV7-6	14	TRBJ2-3	CASSSGTGTDTQYF
TRBV2	12	TRBJ2-7	CASRYVSHEQYF
TRBV14	15	TRBJ1-1	CASSHGAGWNTEAFF
TRBV18	13	TRBJ2-3	CASSPQRTDTQYF
TRBV2	15	TRBJ1-4	CASMEGRGFGEKLFF
TRBV5-1	15	TRBJ2-7	CASSSASGRNYEQYF
TRBV5-1	14	TRBJ2-3	CASSLGTGGDTQYF
TRBV20-1	13	TRBJ2-5	CRGRLAGVETQYF
TRBV7-8	13	TRBJ1-1	CASMLGPNTEAFF
TRBV20-1	13	TRBJ2-7	CSKGRDSFSEQYF
TRBV7-6	13	TRBJ2-3	CASSRKDTDTQYF
TRBV6-5	13	TRBJ1-2	CASSIGGIYGYTF
TRBV15	14	TRBJ2-7	CATSRVRGAYEQYF
TRBV20-1	13	TRBJ1-1	CSAPRRENTEAFF
TRBV3-1	17	TRBJ2-7	CASSQDRFSHLSYEQYF
TRBV12-3/TRBV12-4	13	TRBJ2-1	CASIHREGNEQFF
TRBV28	14	TRBJ2-7	CASSTPGPPYEQYF
TRBV20-1	14	TRBJ1-6	CSARTEFYNSPLHF
TRBV3-1	11	TRBJ2-7	CASSLNNKQYF
TRBV4-2	17	TRBJ1-1	CASSHSEGTGAHTEAFF
TRBV29-1	14	TRBJ2-1	CSAPRLADYNEQFF
TRBV24-1	16	TRBJ2-3	CATSDPTSGRTDTQYF
TRBV28	17	TRBJ2-1	CASSLMGLDSAYNEQFF
TRBV20-1	12	TRBJ1-3	CSARDRGNTIYF
TRBV7-2	14	TRBJ2-7	CASSYRQGAYEQYF
TRBV27	15	TRBJ2-1	CASSSPSGSYNEQFF
TRBV7-2	19	TRBJ2-1	CASNRHSAGPTISYNEQFF
TRBV10-3	14	TRBJ1-1	CAISESGPNTEAFF
TRBV5-1	14	TRBJ2-7	CASSSGQGSSEQYF
TRBV20-1	15	TRBJ1-2	CSARDRGGHNYGYTF
TRBV5-4	15	TRBJ2-1	CASSHGTVSYNEQFF
TRBV24-1	16	TRBJ2-1	CATSDFNRDGNNEQFF
TRBV28	16	TRBJ2-3	CASSSPGLAGRNTQYF
TRBV5-1	15	TRBJ2-2	CASSSLPFGSGELFF
TRBV12-3/TRBV12-4	14	TRBJ1-5	CASSKTGAEQPQHF
TRBV5-1	14	TRBJ2-3	CASSFKTRTDTQYF
TRBV28	16	TRBJ2-1	CASSSWTSGRGDEQFF
TRBV27	16	TRBJ2-1	CASRERGTSGYNEQFF
TRBV3-1	14	TRBJ1-1	CASSPGDLNTEAFF
TRBV5-1	14	TRBJ1-4	CASRTAGGGEKLFF
TRBV6-6	13	TRBJ2-1	CASSYGQGNEQFF
TRBV11-2	12	TRBJ1-2	CASSPVGAGYTF
TRBV5-1	14	TRBJ2-5	CASSSETEEETQYF
TRBV11-1	19	TRBJ2-3	CASSLDTPVAAGGEDTQYF
TRBV4-1	15	TRBJ2-1	CASSQDSGSYNEQFF
TRBV20-1	14	TRBJ1-5	CSAERRRGILPQHF
TRBV9	14	TRBJ2-7	CASSGTSGSYEQYF
TRBV5-1	14	TRBJ2-7	CASSPVTGSYEQYF